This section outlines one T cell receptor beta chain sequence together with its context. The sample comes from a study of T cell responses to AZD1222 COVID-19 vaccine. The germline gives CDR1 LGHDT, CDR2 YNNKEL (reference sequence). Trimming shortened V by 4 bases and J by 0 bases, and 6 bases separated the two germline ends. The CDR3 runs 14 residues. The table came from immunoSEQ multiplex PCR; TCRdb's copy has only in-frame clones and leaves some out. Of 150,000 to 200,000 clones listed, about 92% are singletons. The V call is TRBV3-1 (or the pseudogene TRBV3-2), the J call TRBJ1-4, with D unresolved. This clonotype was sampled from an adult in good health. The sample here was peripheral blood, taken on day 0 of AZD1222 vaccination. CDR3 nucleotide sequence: TGTGCCAGCAGCCCCCCAGCAACTAATGAAAAACTGTTTTTT. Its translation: CASSPPATNEKLFF.